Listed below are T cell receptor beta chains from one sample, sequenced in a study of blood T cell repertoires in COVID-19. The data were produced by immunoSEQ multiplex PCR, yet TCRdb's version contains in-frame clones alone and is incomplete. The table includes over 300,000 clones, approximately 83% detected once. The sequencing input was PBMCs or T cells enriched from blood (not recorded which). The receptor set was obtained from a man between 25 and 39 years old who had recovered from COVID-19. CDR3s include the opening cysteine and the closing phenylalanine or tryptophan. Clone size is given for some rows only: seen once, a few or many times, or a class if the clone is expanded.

CDR3aa: CATSDSNSGTGATEAFF; len: 17; v_gene: TRBV24-1; abundance: NA
CDR3aa: CASSPAGPTDTQYF; len: 14; v_gene: TRBV5-1; abundance: NA
CDR3aa: CASSLSTVNTEAFF; len: 14; v_gene: TRBV18; abundance: NA
CDR3aa: CASSLSYRGYSPLHF; len: 15; v_gene: TRBV7-3; abundance: NA
CDR3aa: CASTPGGQGREKLFF; len: 15; v_gene: TRBV5-1; abundance: NA
CDR3aa: CASSITSGGFSYEQYF; len: 16; v_gene: TRBV13; abundance: once
CDR3aa: CASRSTGPANQPQHF; len: 15; v_gene: TRBV6-5; abundance: NA
CDR3aa: CASSGTPGGYEQYF; len: 14; v_gene: TRBV7-9; abundance: NA
CDR3aa: CASSPGGFRDRDLNTEAFF; len: 19; v_gene: TRBV5-1; abundance: few
CDR3aa: CSARDRGQNEQFF; len: 13; v_gene: TRBV29-1; abundance: NA
CDR3aa: CASSLGGVNTEAFF; len: 14; v_gene: TRBV7-9; abundance: NA
CDR3aa: CASSTGTGTLNYGYTF; len: 16; v_gene: TRBV5-6; abundance: NA
CDR3aa: CASSPHTGAETQYF; len: 14; v_gene: TRBV14; abundance: NA
CDR3aa: CASSYSKSLATWTGELFF; len: 18; v_gene: TRBV6-2/TRBV6-3; abundance: NA
CDR3aa: CSGTGDPPNTEAFF; len: 14; v_gene: TRBV29-1; abundance: NA
CDR3aa: CASKKQGGQFF; len: 11; v_gene: TRBV19; abundance: NA
CDR3aa: CASSRYRTGNNSPLHF; len: 16; v_gene: TRBV2; abundance: NA
CDR3aa: CASSVDGQGNTIYF; len: 14; v_gene: TRBV9; abundance: NA
CDR3aa: CAISAGLAGSYEQYF; len: 15; v_gene: TRBV10-3; abundance: NA
CDR3aa: CASSQIQSTEAFF; len: 13; v_gene: TRBV14; abundance: few
CDR3aa: CASRADGYTF; len: 10; v_gene: TRBV19; abundance: NA
CDR3aa: CASSFAVSNQPQHF; len: 14; v_gene: TRBV5-6; abundance: once
CDR3aa: CASSYSSPRGISNQPQHF; len: 18; v_gene: TRBV6-2/TRBV6-3; abundance: NA
CDR3aa: CASSRQGGEKLFF; len: 13; v_gene: TRBV12-3/TRBV12-4; abundance: NA
CDR3aa: CASSKAGYYEQYF; len: 13; v_gene: TRBV5-1; abundance: NA
CDR3aa: CASSSGQGTWDTQYF; len: 15; v_gene: TRBV5-4; abundance: NA
CDR3aa: CASSANPQGIFDYGYTF; len: 17; v_gene: TRBV9; abundance: NA
CDR3aa: CAVLRANYGYTF; len: 12; v_gene: TRBV2; abundance: NA
CDR3aa: CATLQGDYGYTF; len: 12; v_gene: TRBV6-1; abundance: once
CDR3aa: CASRAGDTEAFF; len: 12; v_gene: TRBV6-5; abundance: NA
CDR3aa: CASSKEGVSGEKLFF; len: 15; v_gene: TRBV21-1; abundance: NA
CDR3aa: CASTTGLGSYNEQFF; len: 15; v_gene: TRBV28; abundance: NA
CDR3aa: CASSQDKDAGVYNEQFF; len: 17; v_gene: TRBV4-1; abundance: NA
CDR3aa: CASSPVQGALSQPQHF; len: 16; v_gene: TRBV5-1; abundance: NA